Sequencing of this TCR beta chain was carried out in a study of a mutant IDH1 vaccine in newly diagnosed glioma. Study information: Most patients had radiochemotherapy with temozolomide before enrollment; others had one alone.

The CDR3 has 14 residues. V gave up 4 bases and J gave up 2 bases; unmatched junction bases: 5. Germline loops: CDR1 LNHDA, CDR2 SQIVND (reference sequence). This clone has only one observation. Its matching antigen is unknown. Time point here: week 11, during vaccination. Every vaccine dose comprised 300 ug of mutant IDH1 20-mer peptide plus topical imiquimod. TCRdb's table, derived via immunoSEQ multiplex PCR, lists solely in-frame clones and lacks some. The sample has about 40,000 clones; 84% are singletons. The rearrangement joins TRBV19 to TRBJ2-7; 7 nucleotides line up with TRBD1. This clonotype was sampled from a man in his forties with glioma. The sequencing used PBMCs, collected from a glioma patient whose treatment included an IDH1 peptide vaccine. For the CDR3, the DNA is TGTGCCAGTAGTACACCGGGACAGACCTACGAGCAGTACTTC. This sequence encodes CASSTPGQTYEQYF.